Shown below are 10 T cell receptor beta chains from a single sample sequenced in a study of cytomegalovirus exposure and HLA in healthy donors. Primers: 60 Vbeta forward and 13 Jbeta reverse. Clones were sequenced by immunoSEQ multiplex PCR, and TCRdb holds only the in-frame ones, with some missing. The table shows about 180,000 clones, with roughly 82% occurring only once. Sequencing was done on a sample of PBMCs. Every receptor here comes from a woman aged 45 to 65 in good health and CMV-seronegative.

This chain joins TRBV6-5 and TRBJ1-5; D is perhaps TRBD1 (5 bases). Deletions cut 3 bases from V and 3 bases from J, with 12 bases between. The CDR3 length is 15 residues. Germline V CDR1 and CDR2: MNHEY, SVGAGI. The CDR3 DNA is TGTGCCAGCAGTTATGGTCAGGGTACCAATCAGCCCCAGCATTTT. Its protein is CASSYGQGTNQPQHF.

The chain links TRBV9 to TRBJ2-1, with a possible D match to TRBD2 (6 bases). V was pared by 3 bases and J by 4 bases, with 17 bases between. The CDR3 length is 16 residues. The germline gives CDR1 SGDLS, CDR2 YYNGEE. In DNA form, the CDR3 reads TGTGCCAGCAGCGCCCCCCTTGCGGGGCGTTACAATGAGCAGTTCTTC. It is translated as CASSAPLAGRYNEQFF.

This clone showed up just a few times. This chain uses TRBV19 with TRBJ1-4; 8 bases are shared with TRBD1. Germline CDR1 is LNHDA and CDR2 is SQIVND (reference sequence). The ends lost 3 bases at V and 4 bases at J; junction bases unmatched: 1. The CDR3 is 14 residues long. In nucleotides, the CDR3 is TGTGCCAGTAGTATGGGACAGGATAATGAAAAACTGTTTTTT. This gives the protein CASSMGQDNEKLFF. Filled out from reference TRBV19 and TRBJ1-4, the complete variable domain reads DGGITQSPKYLFRKEGQNVTLSCEQNLNHDAMYWYRQDPGQGLRLIYYSQIVNDFQKGDIAEGYSVSREKKESFPLTVTSAQKNPTAFYLCASSMGQDNEKLFFGSGTQLSVL.

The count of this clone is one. In nucleotides, the CDR3 is TGTGCCAGCAGCTTAGTTGGGTTAGCGGATTCCTACAATGAGCAGTTCTTC. Translated: CASSLVGLADSYNEQFF. This chain links TRBV11-1 with TRBJ2-1, with D perhaps matching TRBD2 (6 bases). V was clipped by 1 base and J by 1 base, with 14 bases between them. Germline CDR1 SGHAT, CDR2 FQDESV (reference sequence). The CDR3 spans 17 residues.

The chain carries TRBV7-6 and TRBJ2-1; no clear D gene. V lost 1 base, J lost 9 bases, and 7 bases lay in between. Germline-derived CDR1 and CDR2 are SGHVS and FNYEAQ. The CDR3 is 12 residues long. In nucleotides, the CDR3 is TGTGCCAGCAGCTTAGGCACAACTGAGCAGTTCTTC. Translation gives CASSLGTTEQFF.

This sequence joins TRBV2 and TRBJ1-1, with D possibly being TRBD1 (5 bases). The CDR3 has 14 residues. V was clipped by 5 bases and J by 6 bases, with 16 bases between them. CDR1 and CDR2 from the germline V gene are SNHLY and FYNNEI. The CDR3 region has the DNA TGTGCCAGCAGTCCCCCGGACAACGAACCTGAAGCTTTCTTT. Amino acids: CASSPPDNEPEAFF. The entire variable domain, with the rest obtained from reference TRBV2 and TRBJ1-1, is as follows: EPEVTQTPSHQVTQMGQEVILRCVPISNHLYFYWYRQILGQKVEFLVSFYNNEISEKSEIFDDQFSVERPDGSNFTLKIRSTKLEDSAMYFCASSPPDNEPEAFFGQGTRLTVV.

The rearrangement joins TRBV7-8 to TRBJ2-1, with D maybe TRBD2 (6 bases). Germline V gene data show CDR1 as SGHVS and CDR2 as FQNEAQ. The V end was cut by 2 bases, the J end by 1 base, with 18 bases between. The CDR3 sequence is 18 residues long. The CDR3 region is CASSLQGLGGGSYNEQFF. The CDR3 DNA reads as TGTGCCAGCAGCTTACAGGGTTTGGGGGGAGGATCCTACAATGAGCAGTTCTTC. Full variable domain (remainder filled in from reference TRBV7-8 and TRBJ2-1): GAGVSQSPRYKVAKRGQDVALRCDPISGHVSLFWYQQALGQGPEFLTYFQNEAQLDKSGLPSDRFFAERPEGSVSTLKIQRTQQEDSAVYLCASSLQGLGGGSYNEQFFGPGTRLTVL.

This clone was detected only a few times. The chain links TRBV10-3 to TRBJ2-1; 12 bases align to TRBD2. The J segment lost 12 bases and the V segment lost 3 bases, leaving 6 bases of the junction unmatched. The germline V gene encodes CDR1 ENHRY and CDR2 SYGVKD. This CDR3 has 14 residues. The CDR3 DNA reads TGTGCCATCAGTGAATCTAGCGGGAGGGCGGGGCAGTTCTTC. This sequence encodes CAISESSGRAGQFF.

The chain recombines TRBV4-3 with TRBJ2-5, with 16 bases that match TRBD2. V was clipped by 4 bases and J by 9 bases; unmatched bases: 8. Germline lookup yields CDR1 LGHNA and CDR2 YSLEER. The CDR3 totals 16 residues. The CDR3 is CASSRLGTSGGDSQYF. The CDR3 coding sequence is TGCGCCAGCAGCCGCTTAGGGACTAGCGGGGGGGATTCCCAGTACTTC.

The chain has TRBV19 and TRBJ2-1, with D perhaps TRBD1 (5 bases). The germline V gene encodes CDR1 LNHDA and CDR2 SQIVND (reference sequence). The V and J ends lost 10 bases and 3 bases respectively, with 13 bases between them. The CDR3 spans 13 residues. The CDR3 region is CATSQENYNEQFF. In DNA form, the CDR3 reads TGTGCCACTTCACAGGAGAACTACAATGAGCAGTTCTTC. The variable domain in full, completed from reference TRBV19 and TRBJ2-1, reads DGGITQSPKYLFRKEGQNVTLSCEQNLNHDAMYWYRQDPGQGLRLIYYSQIVNDFQKGDIAEGYSVSREKKESFPLTVTSAQKNPTAFYLCATSQENYNEQFFGPGTRLTVL.